A single sample is the source of the 32 T cell receptor beta chains below, sequenced in a study of T cell repertoires in cytomegalovirus infection. TCRdb independently ran MiXCR on the reads; one entry per CDR3 protein. Among about 240,000 distinct CDR3 sequences listed, over 9% were seen once. The sequenced sample consisted of PBMCs. The receptors derive from a human donor in good health (CMV status not recorded). Some clones in this sample may be carry-over from other donors' samples.

This clonotype was picked up many times. The V and J genes are TRBV7-2 and TRBJ1-1; no clear D gene. CDR3 length equals 14 residues. V lost 1 base and J 0 bases, leaving 6 bases between the germline ends. The germline gives CDR1 SGHTA, CDR2 FQGNSA. CDR3 coding DNA: TGTGCCAGCAGCTTAGACGAAGTGAACACTGAAGCTTTCTTT. Translating gives CASSLDEVNTEAFF. Drawing the rest from reference TRBV7-2 and TRBJ1-1, the complete variable domain is GAGVSQSPSNKVTEKGKDVELRCDPISGHTALYWYRQSLGQGLEFLIYFQGNSAPDKSGLPSDRFSAERTGGSVSTLTIQRTQQEDSAVYLCASSLDEVNTEAFFGQGTRLTVV.

This clonotype occurred many times. CDR3 coding DNA: TGCAGTGCTAGTCCGAGATTAAGCGGCTATGGCTACACCTTC. It translates to CSASPRLSGYGYTF. J is TRBJ1-2 and V is TRBV20-1; D is unclear. With 3 bases removed from V and 4 bases from J, the gap between germline ends came to 15 bases. CDR1 is DFQATT and CDR2 is SNEGSKA in the germline V gene (reference sequence). This CDR3 region has 14 residues.

There are a few counts of this clonotype. The chain recombines TRBV7-9 with TRBJ2-3; either TRBD1 or TRBD2 may supply D (5 bases each). V was cut by 1 base and J by 0 bases, with 8 bases left in between. The CDR3 covers 15 residues. Germline V gene lookup returns CDR1 SEHNR and CDR2 FQNEAQ (reference sequence). CDR3 sequence (DNA): TGTGCCAGCAGCTTAGTTTGGGACAGCACAGATACGCAGTATTTT. This gives the protein CASSLVWDSTDTQYF. Combining the CDR3 with reference TRBV7-9 and TRBJ2-3 gives the whole variable domain DTGVSQNPRHKITKRGQNVTFRCDPISEHNRLYWYRQTLGQGPEFLTYFQNEAQLEKSRLLSDRFSAERPKGSFSTLEIQRTEQGDSAMYLCASSLVWDSTDTQYFGPGTRLTVL.

This clonotype has a count of ten or more. The junction departs from the called germline gene at one end, perhaps through a read error. The chain joins TRBV6-1 to TRBJ1-1, with D possibly matching TRBD1 (6 bases). The CDR3 consists of 15 residues. The germline gives CDR1 MNHNS, CDR2 SASEGT. The CDR3 is CASREGTRRQAGQSF. In nucleotides, the CDR3 is TGTGCCAGCAGAGAGGGGACCCGGCGACAGGCGGGTCAGAGCTTT.

This clonotype was seen a handful of times. The chain employs TRBV20-1 and TRBJ2-7, with a tentative D call TRBD2 (5 bases). CDR1 and CDR2 from the germline V gene are DFQATT and SNEGSKA (reference sequence). This CDR3 spans 15 amino acids. The ends were cut back, 0 bases at V and 2 bases at J, with 14 bases in the middle. CDR3 DNA sequence: TGCAGTGCTAGAGATCCGAGCGGCGGTCCCTACGAGCAGTACTTC. It translates to CSARDPSGGPYEQYF.

This chain uses TRBV5-1 with TRBJ2-5; D gene uncertain. CDR3 length: 13 amino acids. Per germline, CDR1 SGHRS and CDR2 YFSETQ. Trimming took 5 bases from V and 7 from J, leaving 15 bases between them. CDR3 nucleotide sequence: TGCGCCAGCAGAACTGATCGTGGCGGGACCCAGTACTTC. Protein: CASRTDRGGTQYF.

V and J are TRBV6-2 or TRBV6-3 and TRBJ2-1; 7 positions agree with TRBD1. The CDR3 is made up of 16 amino acids. The germline gives CDR1 MNHEY, CDR2 SVGEGT. The V segment lost 6 bases and the J segment 3 bases; nucleotides outside the gene matches: 11. The CDR3 is CASSLTLGQIYNEQFF. The CDR3 region has the DNA TGTGCCAGCAGCCTCACCTTGGGACAGATCTACAATGAGCAGTTCTTC.

This clonotype was seen a handful of times. The chain uses TRBV20-1 and TRBJ1-1; D may be TRBD1 (5 bases). The germline CDR1 and CDR2 sequences are DFQATT and SNEGSKA (reference sequence). This CDR3 comprises 15 residues. Trimming shortened V by 2 bases and J by 1 base, and 14 bases separated the two germline ends. DNA of the CDR3: TGCAGTGCTAGACGTACAGGAGAGGGGAACACTGAAGCTTTCTTT. This encodes CSARRTGEGNTEAFF.

This clonotype has ten or more counts. The chain couples TRBV7-2 to TRBJ1-2; tentative D call: TRBD1 (5 bases). CDR3 length: 14 residues. Trimming took off 1 base at V and 4 bases at J, with 10 bases between the two ends. Germline V lookup: CDR1 SGHTA, CDR2 FQGNSA. Written as DNA, the CDR3 is TGTGCCAGCAGCTTAGGGGGCAGTAGCTATGGCTACACCTTC. Translated, it gives CASSLGGSSYGYTF.

Comments on this clonotype: A much more abundant neighbour one base away suggests this may be a read error. The gene calls are TRBV6-6 and TRBJ2-3, with a weak D call TRBD2 (5 bases). The CDR3 totals 12 residues. Germline values: CDR1 MNHNY, CDR2 SVGAGI (reference sequence). The CDR3 coding sequence is TGTCCCAGCGGCGACAGCACAGATACGCAGTATTTT. This translates into CPSGDSTDTQYF.

In its sample, this clonotype was seen many times. V and J are TRBV25-1 and TRBJ1-4, with 9 nucleotides matching TRBD1. The CDR3 runs to 15 residues. J lost 8 bases, V lost 3 bases, and 7 bases had no gene match. Per the germline V gene, CDR1 is MGHDK and CDR2 is SYGVNS. CDR3 sequence reads: CASSDRLTGGEKLFF. DNA for the CDR3: TGTGCCAGCAGTGATCGATTGACAGGGGGGGAAAAACTGTTTTTT.

This clonotype has a handful of counts. The chain is built from TRBV28 and TRBJ2-4, with D perhaps matching TRBD2 (6 bases). V lost 3 bases and J 8 bases, leaving 14 bases between the germline ends. This CDR3 spans 14 amino acids. In germline, CDR1 is MDHEN, CDR2 SYDVKM. CDR3 DNA: TGTGCCAGCAGTTTGAGCGGGCTGGGGGACATTCAGTACTTC. The encoded protein is CASSLSGLGDIQYF.

This clonotype turned up a few times. The rearrangement uses TRBV11-2 and TRBJ2-3; D gene ambiguous. Trimming removed 0 bases at V and 0 bases at J, with 4 bases between. CDR1 and CDR2 from the germline V gene are SGHAT and FQNNGV. The CDR3 extends over 14 amino acids. DNA of the CDR3: TGTGCCAGCAGCTTAGATGGAAGCACAGATACGCAGTATTTT. This codes for CASSLDGSTDTQYF.

This clonotype was counted ten times or more. The chain recombines TRBV6-2 or TRBV6-3 with TRBJ2-5; D may be TRBD2 (6 bases). Germline V lookup: CDR1 MNHEY, CDR2 SVGEGT. This CDR3 comprises 14 residues. The V end lost 5 bases, the J end lost 4 bases, and 14 bases lay between the germline ends. Written as DNA, the CDR3 is TGTGCCAGCAGTGAAGACGGAGGGGTAGAGACCCAGTACTTC. Protein: CASSEDGGVETQYF.

The chain couples TRBV4-3 to TRBJ1-6; 8 nucleotides line up with TRBD1. The V gene end was trimmed by 4 bases and the J gene end by 10 bases; junction bases not matched to a gene: 6. Germline V gives CDR1 LGHNA, CDR2 YSLEER. The CDR3 runs to 14 residues. The CDR3 loop is CASSPDRVTSPLHF. For the CDR3, the DNA is TGCGCCAGCAGCCCGGACAGGGTGACATCACCCCTCCACTTT.

This clonotype was detected only a few times. The chain recombines TRBV11-2 with TRBJ1-1, with 10 bases that match TRBD1. This CDR3 is 14 amino acids long. CDR1 is SGHAT and CDR2 is FQNNGV in the germline V gene. V was pared by 3 bases and J by 5 bases, with 3 bases of the junction left unmatched. This CDR3 is CASSFGTGETEAFF. The DNA of the CDR3 is TGTGCCAGCAGCTTCGGGACAGGGGAAACTGAAGCTTTCTTT. Together with reference TRBV11-2 and TRBJ1-1, the CDR3 gives the full variable domain: EAGVAQSPRYKIIEKRQSVAFWCNPISGHATLYWYQQILGQGPKLLIQFQNNGVVDDSQLPKDRFSAERLKGVDSTLKIQPAKLEDSAVYLCASSFGTGETEAFFGQGTRLTVV.

The table lists this clonotype with many counts. The V call is TRBV7-8, the J call TRBJ1-2; D not resolved. V lost 1 base and J 6 bases, leaving 6 bases between the germline ends. This CDR3 region has 12 residues. Germline V lookup: CDR1 SGHVS, CDR2 FQNEAQ. CDR3 in amino acids: CASSLGVDGYTF. The CDR3 nucleotides are TGTGCCAGCAGCTTAGGAGTAGATGGCTACACCTTC.

This clonotype has only a few counts. The V gene is TRBV6-1, the J gene TRBJ2-3; TRBD2 might be the D (6 bases). V shed 2 bases and J shed 4 bases, with 13 bases lying between them. The CDR3 runs to 15 residues. Germline CDR1 MNHNS, CDR2 SASEGT. The DNA of the CDR3 is TGTGCCAGCAGTGAAACGGAGGGGTCCGCAGATACGCAGTATTTT. Its protein product is CASSETEGSADTQYF.

The chain has TRBV29-1 and TRBJ2-3; tentative D call: TRBD1 (6 bases). The CDR3 runs to 14 residues. The germline CDR1 and CDR2 sequences are SQVTM and ANQGSEA. Trimming removed 5 bases from V and 2 bases from J, with 14 bases in between. The chain's CDR3 is CSVTGQPITDTQYF. DNA of the CDR3: TGCAGCGTTACCGGACAGCCAATCACAGATACGCAGTATTTT.

V gene TRBV11-2 combines with J gene TRBJ2-2; 7 nucleotides agree with TRBD1. Germline assignment: CDR1 SGHAT and CDR2 FQNNGV. Trimming took 4 bases from V and 6 from J; bases not matched to a gene: 5. This CDR3 is built from 14 residues. The DNA of the CDR3 is TGTGCCAGCAGCTCCACAGGGGTTGCCGGGGAGCTGTTTTTT. Protein product: CASSSTGVAGELFF.

This clonotype occurred many times. The chain employs TRBV6-1 and TRBJ2-1; D gene ambiguous. The CDR3 has 14 amino acids. CDR1 is MNHNS, CDR2 SASEGT, per germline. V was shortened by 7 bases and J by 3 bases, with 13 bases between the two germline ends. The DNA of the CDR3 is TGTGCCAGCATCGGAGACATACTCTACAATGAGCAGTTCTTC. Protein sequence: CASIGDILYNEQFF.

This clonotype was seen at least ten times. The V gene is TRBV7-2, the J gene TRBJ2-7; 8 nucleotides align to TRBD2. This CDR3 comprises 15 residues. Losses at the gene ends were 4 bases for V and 5 bases for J; bases not matched to a gene: 10. Germline V lookup: CDR1 SGHTA, CDR2 FQGNSA. CDR3 amino acids: CASSSRGGYGDEQYF. CDR3 DNA sequence: TGTGCCAGCAGCTCCCGGGGGGGTTATGGCGACGAGCAGTACTTC. The full variable domain, completed using reference TRBV7-2 and TRBJ2-7, is GAGVSQSPSNKVTEKGKDVELRCDPISGHTALYWYRQSLGQGLEFLIYFQGNSAPDKSGLPSDRFSAERTGGSVSTLTIQRTQQEDSAVYLCASSSRGGYGDEQYFGPGTRLTVT.

There are many counts of this clonotype. The rearrangement links TRBV6-1 to TRBJ2-3; TRBD1 matches at 8 bases. Germline V gene data show CDR1 as MNHNS and CDR2 as SASEGT. V lost 5 bases, J lost 2 bases, and 18 bases stayed unmatched. There are 19 residues in the CDR3. CDR3 loop: CASSIGVGDRYPFTDTQYF. The CDR3, as DNA: TGTGCCAGCAGTATCGGGGTGGGGGACAGGTACCCTTTCACAGATACGCAGTATTTT.

There are many counts of this clonotype. The chain couples TRBV7-8 to TRBJ2-1; 8 bases fit TRBD2. J gave up 0 bases and V 3 bases, and 4 bases lay outside the gene matches. Germline loops: CDR1 SGHVS, CDR2 FQNEAQ. The CDR3 contains 16 residues. For the CDR3, the DNA is TGTGCCAGCAGCTTGGCTGGACTAGCCTCCTACAATGAGCAGTTCTTC. Translated: CASSLAGLASYNEQFF. The whole variable domain, filled in from reference TRBV7-8 and TRBJ2-1, reads GAGVSQSPRYKVAKRGQDVALRCDPISGHVSLFWYQQALGQGPEFLTYFQNEAQLDKSGLPSDRFFAERPEGSVSTLKIQRTQQEDSAVYLCASSLAGLASYNEQFFGPGTRLTVL.

On this clonotype: Being one base from a much bigger clone, this may be a read error. V usage is TRBV6-5 and J usage is TRBJ1-3; the D gene is possibly TRBD1 (5 bases). From germline, CDR1 is MNHEY and CDR2 SVGAGI. V lost 4 bases and J lost 4, with 11 bases in between. This CDR3 region has 14 residues. The CDR3, as DNA: TGTGCCAGCAGTTTCGGGGCTGCGGGAAACACCATATATTTT. Translation gives CASSFGAAGNTIYF.

This chain connects TRBV29-1 to TRBJ2-5; possibly TRBD1 for D (5 bases). CDR1 and CDR2 (germline): SQVTM, ANQGSEA. This CDR3 is 14 amino acids long. The germline V and J ends were trimmed by 7 bases and 4 bases, with 19 bases remaining between them. CDR3 residues: CSGTPPGRGETQYF. The CDR3 DNA follows: TGCAGCGGTACCCCCCCAGGAAGGGGAGAGACCCAGTACTTC. Looking up the rest from reference TRBV29-1 and TRBJ2-5 gives the full variable domain: SAVISQKPSRDICQRGTSLTIQCQVDSQVTMMFWYRQQPGQSLTLIATANQGSEATYESGFVIDKFPISRPNLTFSTLTVSNMSPEDSSIYLCSGTPPGRGETQYFGPGTRLLVL.

This clonotype was counted between two and nine times. This chain joins TRBV14 and TRBJ1-1; possibly TRBD1 for D (6 bases). The CDR3 covers 15 residues. V gave up 4 bases and J gave up 2 bases, with 14 bases separating them. From germline, CDR1 is SGHDN and CDR2 FVKESK. CDR3 nucleotide sequence: TGTGCCAGCAGCCCTCAGACAGGCCCCAACACTGAAGCTTTCTTT. This codes for CASSPQTGPNTEAFF.

This clonotype was seen a handful of times. CDR3 DNA sequence: TGTGCCAGCAGCGCTACAGGGGGGGCAACAGATACGCAGTATTTT. It translates to CASSATGGATDTQYF. This chain links TRBV28 with TRBJ2-3; a possible D gene is TRBD1 (8 bases). V lost 6 bases and J 3 bases, leaving 16 bases between the germline ends. The CDR3 length is 15 residues. The V gene's germline CDR1 is MDHEN and CDR2 SYDVKM. The complete variable domain, with remaining parts taken from reference TRBV28 and TRBJ2-3, reads DVKVTQSSRYLVKRTGEKVFLECVQDMDHENMFWYRQDPGLGLRLIYFSYDVKMKEKGDIPEGYSVSREKKERFSLILESASTNQTSMYLCASSATGGATDTQYFGPGTRLTVL.

Details on this clonotype: A much larger clone differs by one base, so this may be a read error. The chain couples TRBV28 to TRBJ1-1, with 8 bases aligning to TRBD1. This CDR3 is 15 amino acids long. The germline gives CDR1 MDHEN, CDR2 SYDVKM. The ends lost 3 bases at V and 6 bases at J; junction bases unmatched: 9. CDR3 DNA sequence: TGTGCCAGCAGTTTCAGGGACAGGAATGGCGCTGAAGCTTTCTTT. Its translation is CASSFRDRNGAEAFF.

There are a few counts of this clonotype. V and J are TRBV4-3 and TRBJ2-1; possibly TRBD1 for D (6 bases). Trimming took off 0 bases at V and 3 bases at J, with 12 bases between the two ends. The CDR3 length is 16 residues. Germline V lookup: CDR1 LGHNA, CDR2 YSLEER. CDR3 nucleotide sequence: TGCGCCAGCAGCCAAGAGTTGAGCAGGGGCTACAATGAGCAGTTCTTC. This sequence encodes CASSQELSRGYNEQFF.

In its sample, this clonotype was seen many times. V and J are TRBV15 and TRBJ2-7; D uncertain. The germline V gene encodes CDR1 LNHNV and CDR2 YYDKDF (reference sequence). The CDR3 extends over 14 amino acids. Trimming cost V 0 bases and J 2 bases, with 8 bases left between them. The CDR3 nucleotides read TGTGCCACCAGCAGAGAGGGCAGAACCTACGAGCAGTACTTC. This gives the protein CATSREGRTYEQYF.

This clonotype was observed many times. The V and J genes are TRBV5-1 and TRBJ1-2, with TRBD1 identical over 7 bases. This CDR3 contains 16 residues. J gave up 0 bases and V 4 bases, and 9 bases lay outside the gene matches. Looked up from germline, CDR1 is SGHRS and CDR2 is YFSETQ. CDR3 loop: CASSAQGVGTNYGYTF. CDR3 nucleotide sequence: TGCGCCAGCAGCGCCCAGGGGGTTGGGACTAACTATGGCTACACCTTC.